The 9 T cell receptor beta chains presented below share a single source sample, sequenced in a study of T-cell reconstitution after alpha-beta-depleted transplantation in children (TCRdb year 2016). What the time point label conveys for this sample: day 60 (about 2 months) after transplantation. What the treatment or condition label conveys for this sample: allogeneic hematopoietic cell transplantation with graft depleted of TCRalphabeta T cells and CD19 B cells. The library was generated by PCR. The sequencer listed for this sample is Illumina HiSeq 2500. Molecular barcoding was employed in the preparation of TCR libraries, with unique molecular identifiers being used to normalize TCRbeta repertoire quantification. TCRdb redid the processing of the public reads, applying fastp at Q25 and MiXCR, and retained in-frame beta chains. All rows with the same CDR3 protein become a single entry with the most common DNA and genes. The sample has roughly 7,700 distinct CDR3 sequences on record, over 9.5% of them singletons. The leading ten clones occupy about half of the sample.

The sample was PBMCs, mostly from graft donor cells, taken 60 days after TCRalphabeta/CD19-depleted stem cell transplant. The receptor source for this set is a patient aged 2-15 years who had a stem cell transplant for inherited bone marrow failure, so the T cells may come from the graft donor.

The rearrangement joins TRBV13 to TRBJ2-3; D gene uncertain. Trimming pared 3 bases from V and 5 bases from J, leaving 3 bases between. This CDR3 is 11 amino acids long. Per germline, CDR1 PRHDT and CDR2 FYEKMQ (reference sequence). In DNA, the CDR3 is TGTGCCAGCAGCTTTGGAGATACGCAGTATTTT. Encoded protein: CASSFGDTQYF.

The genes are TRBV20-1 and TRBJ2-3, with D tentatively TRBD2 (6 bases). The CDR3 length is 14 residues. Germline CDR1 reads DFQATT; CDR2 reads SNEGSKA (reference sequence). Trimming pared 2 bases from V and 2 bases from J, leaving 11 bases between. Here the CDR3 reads CSARTQGLTDTQYF. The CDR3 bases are TGCAGTGCTAGAACCCAGGGACTCACAGATACGCAGTATTTT.

CDR3 nucleotide sequence: TGTACCATCAGTTTCAGGACCGGGACTAGCGGCACAGATACGCAGTATTTT. Amino acid sequence: CTISFRTGTSGTDTQYF. This sequence joins TRBV22-1 and TRBJ2-3; no DNA check was done on the table's D call, TRBD2. TRBV22-1 constitutes a pseudogene. The CDR3 is 17 amino acids.

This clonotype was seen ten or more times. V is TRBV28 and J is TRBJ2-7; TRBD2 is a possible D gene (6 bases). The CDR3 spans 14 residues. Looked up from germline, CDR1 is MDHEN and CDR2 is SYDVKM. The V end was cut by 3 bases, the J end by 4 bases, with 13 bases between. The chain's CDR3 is CASSFRDGGYEQYF. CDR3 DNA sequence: TGTGCCAGCAGTTTCAGGGATGGAGGGTACGAGCAGTACTTC.

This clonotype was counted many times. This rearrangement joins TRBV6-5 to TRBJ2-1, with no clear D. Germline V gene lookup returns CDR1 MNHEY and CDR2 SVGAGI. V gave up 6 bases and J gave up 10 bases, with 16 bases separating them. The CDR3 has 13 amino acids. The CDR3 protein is CASRSRLPKEQFF. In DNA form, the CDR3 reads TGTGCCAGCAGATCCCGGCTCCCAAAAGAGCAGTTCTTC.

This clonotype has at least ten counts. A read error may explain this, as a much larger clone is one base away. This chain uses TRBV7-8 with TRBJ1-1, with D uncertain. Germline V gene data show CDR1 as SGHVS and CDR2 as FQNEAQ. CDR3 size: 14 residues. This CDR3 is CAGSLVWRNTEAFF. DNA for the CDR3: TGTGCCGGCAGCTTAGTATGGAGGAACACTGAAGCTTTCTTT.

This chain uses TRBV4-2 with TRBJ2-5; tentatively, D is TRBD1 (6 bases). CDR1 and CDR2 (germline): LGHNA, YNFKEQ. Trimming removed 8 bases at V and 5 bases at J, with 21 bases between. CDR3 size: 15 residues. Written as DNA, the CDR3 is TGTGCCAGCGGCCCCGGGCTAGGGGGTCGGGAGACCCAGTACTTC. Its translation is CASGPGLGGRETQYF.

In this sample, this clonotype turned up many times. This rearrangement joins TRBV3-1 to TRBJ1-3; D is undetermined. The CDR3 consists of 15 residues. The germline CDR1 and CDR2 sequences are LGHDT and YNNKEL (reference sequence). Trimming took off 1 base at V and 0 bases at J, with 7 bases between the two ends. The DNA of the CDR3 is TGTGCCAGCAGCCAAGTGGAAGTCTCTGGAAACACCATATATTTT. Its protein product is CASSQVEVSGNTIYF. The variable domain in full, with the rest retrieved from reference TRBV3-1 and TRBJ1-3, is DTAVSQTPKYLVTQMGNDKSIKCEQNLGHDTMYWYKQDSKKFLKIMFSYNNKELIINETVPNRFSPKSPDKAHLNLHINSLELGDSAVYFCASSQVEVSGNTIYFGEGSWLTVV.

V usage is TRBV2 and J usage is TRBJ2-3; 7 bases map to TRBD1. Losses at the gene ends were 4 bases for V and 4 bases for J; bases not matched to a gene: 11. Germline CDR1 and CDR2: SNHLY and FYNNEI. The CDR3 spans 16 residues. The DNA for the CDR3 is TGTGCCAGCAGTGGGGGGACAGAGAACGGACCAGATACGCAGTATTTT. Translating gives CASSGGTENGPDTQYF.